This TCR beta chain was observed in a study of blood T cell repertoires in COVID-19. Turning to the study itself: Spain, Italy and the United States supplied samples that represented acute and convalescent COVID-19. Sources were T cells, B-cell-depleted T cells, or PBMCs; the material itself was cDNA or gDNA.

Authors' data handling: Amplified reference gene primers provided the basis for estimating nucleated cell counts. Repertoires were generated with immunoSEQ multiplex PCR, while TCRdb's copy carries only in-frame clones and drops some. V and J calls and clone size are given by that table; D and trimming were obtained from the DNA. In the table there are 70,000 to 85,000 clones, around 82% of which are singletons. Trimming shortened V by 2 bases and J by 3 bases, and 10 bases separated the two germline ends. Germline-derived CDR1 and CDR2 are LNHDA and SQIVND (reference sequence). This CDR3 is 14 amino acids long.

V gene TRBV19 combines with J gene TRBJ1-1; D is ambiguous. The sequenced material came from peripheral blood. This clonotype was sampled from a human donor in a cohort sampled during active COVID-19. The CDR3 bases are TGTGCCAGTAGTATAACGGGGTTGGACACTGAAGCTTTCTTT. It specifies CASSITGLDTEAFF.